Listed here are 20 T cell receptor beta chains from one sample, sequenced in a study of blood T cell repertoires in COVID-19. This table comes from immunoSEQ multiplex PCR, and its TCRdb copy is limited to in-frame clones, with some not included. The sample shows 130,000 or so clones, over 80% of them seen only once. Sequencing input: peripheral blood. These receptor sequences come from a human donor in a cohort sampled during active COVID-19.

The chain combines TRBV3-1 (or the pseudogene TRBV3-2) with TRBJ1-6; 7 nucleotides match TRBD1. The CDR3 has 18 residues. The trim removed 0 bases at V and 8 bases at J, leaving 13 bases unmatched. Germline-derived CDR1 and CDR2 are LGHDT and YNNKEL (reference sequence). CDR3 coding DNA: TGTGCCAGCAGCCAAGATAGGGACAGCCGCCTACCGGATTCACCCCTCCACTTT. As protein: CASSQDRDSRLPDSPLHF.

This clone came up a few times. The J gene is TRBJ1-1, the V gene TRBV2; D unclear. The CDR3 is 12 residues long. Germline lookup yields CDR1 SNHLY and CDR2 FYNNEI. V was pared by 6 bases and J by 4 bases, with 9 bases between. The CDR3 coding sequence is TGTGCCAGCAGCCAAGTCGGCACTGAAGCTTTCTTT. It specifies CASSQVGTEAFF.

The chain combines TRBV5-6 with TRBJ1-6; TRBD1 agrees at 7 bases. The junction had 1 base not matched to a gene; V was cut back by 3 bases and J by 4 bases. CDR1 is SGHDT and CDR2 is YYEEEE in the germline V gene. The CDR3 is made up of 14 amino acids. CDR3 sequence reads: CASSSGQYNSPLHF. The CDR3 DNA sequence: TGTGCCAGCAGCTCGGGACAGTATAATTCACCCCTCCACTTT.

This clone has only one observation. The chain carries TRBV13 and TRBJ2-1; 9 positions match TRBD1. The CDR3 consists of 19 residues. Germline CDR1 PRHDT, CDR2 FYEKMQ (reference sequence). V gave up 1 base and J gave up 0 bases; unmatched junction bases: 10. The CDR3 spells CASSLVGTGPSGSYNEQFF. CDR3 DNA: TGTGCCAGCAGCTTAGTTGGGACAGGGCCTAGCGGCTCCTACAATGAGCAGTTCTTC.

This sequence joins TRBV2 and TRBJ2-1; 13 nucleotides match TRBD2. CDR1 is SNHLY, CDR2 FYNNEI, per germline. This CDR3 spans 16 amino acids. J lost 0 bases, V lost 6 bases, and 2 bases had no gene match. This chain's CDR3 is CASSRLAGGSYNEQFF. CDR3 in DNA: TGTGCCAGCAGCAGACTAGCGGGAGGCTCCTACAATGAGCAGTTCTTC.

The J gene is TRBJ1-1, the V gene TRBV19; a possible D gene is TRBD1 (5 bases). The germline V and J ends were trimmed by 4 bases and 1 base, with 25 bases remaining between them. The germline V gene has CDR1 LNHDA and CDR2 SQIVND (reference sequence). The CDR3 consists of 19 residues. The CDR3 DNA reads as TGTGCCAGTAGTACCCCTTTAACAGGCGCTAACCTTCAGAACACTGAAGCTTTCTTT. Its protein product is CASSTPLTGANLQNTEAFF.

The genes are TRBV2 and TRBJ1-1, with D unclear. CDR1 and CDR2 (germline): SNHLY, FYNNEI. Trimming pared 7 bases from V and 0 bases from J, leaving 12 bases between. The CDR3 is 14 residues long. The CDR3 DNA is TGTGCCAGCACGAGGGTAACGATGAACACTGAAGCTTTCTTT. Amino acids: CASTRVTMNTEAFF. The full variable domain, rest sourced from reference TRBV2 and TRBJ1-1, is EPEVTQTPSHQVTQMGQEVILRCVPISNHLYFYWYRQILGQKVEFLVSFYNNEISEKSEIFDDQFSVERPDGSNFTLKIRSTKLEDSAMYFCASTRVTMNTEAFFGQGTRLTVV.

The chain couples TRBV5-1 to TRBJ2-4; TRBD1 agrees at 8 bases. The ends lost 9 bases at V and 8 bases at J; junction bases unmatched: 16. Germline-derived CDR1 and CDR2 are SGHRS and YFSETQ. The CDR3 is made up of 15 amino acids. CDR3 sequence: CATRIAADRGDIQYF. The CDR3 nucleotides read TGCGCCACCCGAATCGCGGCCGACAGGGGAGACATTCAGTACTTC.

This rearrangement joins TRBV6-5 to TRBJ1-6; D call uncertain. The germline V and J ends were trimmed by 0 bases and 9 bases, with 6 bases remaining between them. Germline assignment: CDR1 MNHEY and CDR2 SVGAGI. This CDR3 contains 13 residues. The CDR3: CASSYSRRSPLHF. The CDR3 DNA sequence: TGTGCCAGCAGTTACTCGAGGCGTTCACCCCTCCACTTT.

The V gene is TRBV4-2, the J gene TRBJ2-1, with 7 bases matching TRBD2. The CDR3 is made up of 16 amino acids. Unmatched junction bases numbered 10, after V lost 1 base and J lost 7 bases. The germline V gene has CDR1 LGHNA and CDR2 YNFKEQ. The CDR3 nucleotides are TGTGCCAGCAGCCAAGTAGGGAGCGGGATTCGGAATGAGCAGTTCTTC. Translation gives CASSQVGSGIRNEQFF.

The chain couples TRBV19 to TRBJ1-2; TRBD1 matches at 7 bases. The CDR3 is made up of 16 amino acids. J lost 0 bases, V lost 4 bases, and 8 bases had no gene match. Germline values: CDR1 LNHDA, CDR2 SQIVND (reference sequence). This CDR3 is CASSTLGGTANYGYTF. The CDR3 nucleotides read TGTGCCAGTAGTACTTTAGGAGGGACAGCTAACTATGGCTACACCTTC.

V is TRBV6-4 and J is TRBJ2-1; tentative D call: TRBD2 (7 bases). CDR1 is MRHNA, CDR2 SNTAGT, per germline. This CDR3 has 17 amino acids. V lost 0 bases and J lost 4, with 16 bases in between. The CDR3 reads CASSDSSTRGGYNEQFF. The DNA for the CDR3 is TGTGCCAGCAGTGACTCCTCCACGAGGGGGGGGTACAATGAGCAGTTCTTC.

V usage is TRBV6-2 or TRBV6-3 and J usage is TRBJ2-2; tentatively, D is TRBD2 (6 bases). This CDR3 has 17 residues. V was clipped by 0 bases and J by 6 bases, with 17 bases between them. Germline loops: CDR1 MNHEY, CDR2 SVGEGT. The CDR3 DNA sequence: TGTGCCAGCAGTTACTCCGGGCGGGGCAAACGGGCCGGGGAGCTGTTTTTT. As protein: CASSYSGRGKRAGELFF.

This chain joins TRBV2 and TRBJ2-1, with a possible D match to TRBD2 (6 bases). The CDR3 contains 12 residues. CDR1 is SNHLY, CDR2 FYNNEI, per germline. V lost 3 bases and J 10 bases, leaving 10 bases between the germline ends. As DNA, the CDR3 is TGTGCCAGCAGTGAGTGGCGGGACGAGCAGTTCTTC. Residues: CASSEWRDEQFF.

Notes on this clone: The identical CDR3 is also encoded by other nucleotide sequences in the sample. The chain couples TRBV7-3 to TRBJ2-1; 12 bases agree with TRBD2. Germline V CDR1 and CDR2: SGHTA, FQGTGA. This CDR3 spans 15 amino acids. J lost 6 bases, V lost 1 base, and 1 base had no gene match. CDR3 DNA sequence: TGTGCCAGCAGCTTAAGACTAGCGGGAGTCAATGAGCAGTTCTTC. Translating it yields CASSLRLAGVNEQFF.

This clone was seen only a few times. The chain carries TRBV6-5 and TRBJ1-1, with D possibly TRBD1 on 6 matching bases. The CDR3 is made up of 13 amino acids. V was shortened by 6 bases and J by 5 bases, with 13 bases between the two germline ends. Germline loops: CDR1 MNHEY, CDR2 SVGAGI. CDR3 residues: CASRIQGYTEAFF. The CDR3 region has the DNA TGTGCCAGCAGAATACAGGGTTATACTGAAGCTTTCTTT.

This clone occurred a few times. The chain has TRBV4-2 and TRBJ2-1; 11 bases are a match to TRBD2. V dropped 4 bases and J dropped 4; count of bases not matched to a gene: 6. Germline V gives CDR1 LGHNA, CDR2 YNFKEQ. This CDR3 region has 16 residues. The CDR3: CASSRQLAGEYNEQFF. The CDR3 region has the DNA TGTGCCAGCAGCCGCCAACTAGCGGGAGAGTACAATGAGCAGTTCTTC.

The chain combines TRBV6-5 with TRBJ1-5; the D gene is possibly TRBD1 (6 bases). V lost 6 bases, J lost 5 bases, and 11 bases lay in between. CDR1 is MNHEY, CDR2 SVGAGI, per germline. The CDR3 contains 13 residues. Here the CDR3 DNA reads TGTGCCAGCAGGGGGACAACGGATCAGCCCCAGCATTTT. It encodes CASRGTTDQPQHF.

The chain couples TRBV30 to TRBJ1-1; D is uncertain. The CDR3 spans 13 residues. CDR1 and CDR2 from the germline V gene are GTSNPN and SVGIG (reference sequence). Trimming took 2 bases from V and 4 from J, leaving 11 bases between them. The CDR3 is CAWSSSGATEAFF. The CDR3 DNA reads TGTGCCTGGAGTTCGTCCGGAGCCACTGAAGCTTTCTTT. The complete variable domain, with remaining parts taken from reference TRBV30 and TRBJ1-1, reads SQTIHQWPATLVQPVGSPLSLECTVEGTSNPNLYWYRQAAGRGLQLLFYSVGIGQISSEVPQNLSASRPQDRQFILSSKKLLLSDSGFYLCAWSSSGATEAFFGQGTRLTVV.

The chain links TRBV24-1 to TRBJ2-5; 15 bases map to TRBD2. After removal of 4 bases from V and 4 bases from J, the junction contained 9 bases not matched to a gene. Germline CDR1 reads KGHDR; CDR2 reads SFDVKD. CDR3 size: 18 residues. CDR3 sequence (DNA): TGTGCCACCAGTGAAGCCGGGACTAGCGGGAGGATTCGAGAGACCCAGTACTTC. It encodes CATSEAGTSGRIRETQYF.